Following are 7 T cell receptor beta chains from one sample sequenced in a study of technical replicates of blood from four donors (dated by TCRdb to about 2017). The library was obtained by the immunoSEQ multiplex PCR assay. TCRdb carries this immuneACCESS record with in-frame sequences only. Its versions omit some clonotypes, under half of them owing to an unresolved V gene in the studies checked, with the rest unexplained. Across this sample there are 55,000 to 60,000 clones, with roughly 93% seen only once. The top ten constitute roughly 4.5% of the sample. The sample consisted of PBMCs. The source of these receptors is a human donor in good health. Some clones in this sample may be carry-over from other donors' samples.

CDR3 sequence (DNA): TGTGCCAGTAGCCCCCCGGGAGCGGTGGAGACCCAGTACTTC. Translating it yields CASSPPGAVETQYF. The J gene is TRBJ2-5, the V gene TRBV19, with D possibly matching TRBD2 (6 bases). The CDR3 is made up of 14 amino acids. CDR1 and CDR2 (germline): LNHDA, SQIVND (reference sequence). Trimming cost V 6 bases and J 5 bases, with 16 bases left between them.

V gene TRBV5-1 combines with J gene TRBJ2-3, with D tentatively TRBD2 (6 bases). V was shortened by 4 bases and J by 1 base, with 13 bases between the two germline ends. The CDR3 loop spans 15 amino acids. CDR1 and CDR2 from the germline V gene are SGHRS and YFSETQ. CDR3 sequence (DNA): TGCGCCAGCAGCCCTCTGGGCGGGGGCACAGATACGCAGTATTTT. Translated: CASSPLGGGTDTQYF.

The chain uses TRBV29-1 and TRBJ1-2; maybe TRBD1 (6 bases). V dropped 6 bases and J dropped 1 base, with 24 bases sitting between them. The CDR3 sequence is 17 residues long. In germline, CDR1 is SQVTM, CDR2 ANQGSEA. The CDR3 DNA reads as TGCAGCGTGGTCGAGGGGGTCTCCCTGGGATTTAACTATGGCTACACCTTC. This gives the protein CSVVEGVSLGFNYGYTF.

CDR3 sequence: CASSTTGRRSYNSPLHF. The CDR3 coding sequence is TGTGCCAGCAGCACTACAGGGAGAAGGTCCTATAATTCACCCCTCCACTTT. The V call is TRBV7-8, the J call TRBJ1-6; a possible D gene is TRBD1 (6 bases). V was cut by 5 bases and J by 1 base, with 15 bases left in between. The germline CDR1 and CDR2 sequences are SGHVS and FQNEAQ. The CDR3 consists of 17 residues. Filled out from reference TRBV7-8 and TRBJ1-6, the complete variable domain reads GAGVSQSPRYKVAKRGQDVALRCDPISGHVSLFWYQQALGQGPEFLTYFQNEAQLDKSGLPSDRFFAERPEGSVSTLKIQRTQQEDSAVYLCASSTTGRRSYNSPLHFGNGTRLTVT.

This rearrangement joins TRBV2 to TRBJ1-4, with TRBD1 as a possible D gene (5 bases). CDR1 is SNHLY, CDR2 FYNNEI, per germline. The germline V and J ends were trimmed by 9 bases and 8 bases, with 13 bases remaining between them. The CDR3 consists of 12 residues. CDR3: CASLSGGEKLFF. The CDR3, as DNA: TGTGCCAGTCTCTCGGGGGGGGAAAAACTGTTTTTT.

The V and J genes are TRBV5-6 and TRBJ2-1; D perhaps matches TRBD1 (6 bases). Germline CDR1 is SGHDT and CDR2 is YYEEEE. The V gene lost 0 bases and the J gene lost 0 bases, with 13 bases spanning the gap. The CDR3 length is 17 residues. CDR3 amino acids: CASSLEGTLSSYNEQFF. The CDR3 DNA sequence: TGTGCCAGCAGCTTGGAAGGGACACTAAGCTCCTACAATGAGCAGTTCTTC.

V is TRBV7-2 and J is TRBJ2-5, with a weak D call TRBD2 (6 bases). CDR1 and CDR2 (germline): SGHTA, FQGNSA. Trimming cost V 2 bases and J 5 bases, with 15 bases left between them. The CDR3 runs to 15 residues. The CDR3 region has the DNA TGTGCCAGCAGCTTATCACGGGGCGCGGGGGAGACCCAGTACTTC. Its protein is CASSLSRGAGETQYF.